This T cell receptor beta chain was sequenced during a study of cytomegalovirus exposure and HLA in healthy donors. The PCR used 60 Vbeta and 13 Jbeta primers. Clones were sequenced by immunoSEQ multiplex PCR, and TCRdb holds only the in-frame ones, with some missing. The table lists roughly 100,000 clones. The CDR3 has 16 amino acids. Germline values: CDR1 SNHLY, CDR2 FYNNEI. J gave up 4 bases and V 6 bases, and 6 bases lay outside the gene matches. The material sequenced was PBMCs. This TCR came from a middle-aged man in good health and CMV-seronegative. The chain couples TRBV2 to TRBJ2-1, with 13 nucleotides matching TRBD2. CDR3 DNA sequence: TGTGCCAGCAGCAGGGGACTAGCGGGGTTATACAATGAGCAGTTCTTC. Translated: CASSRGLAGLYNEQFF.